This entry lists 7 T cell receptor beta chains sequenced from one sample in a study of tumor-infiltrating lymphocytes in primary liver carcinoma. A primer in the constant region served to generate TCR beta cDNA from approximately 500 ng of total RNA. Employing slightly modified ARM-PCR, three nested multiplex PCR rounds were run, and these gave rise to the TCR beta libraries. A C-beta reverse primer and TRBV1-TRBV30 forward primers served in each of the first two PCR rounds, at about 10 cycles apiece. TCRdb passed the multiplex PCR reads through MiXCR, listing each CDR3 protein once. The data hold approximately 40,000 distinct CDR3 sequences, with about three quarters observed a single time. The tissue used was unsorted bulk material of about 19-33 mg. RNA and DNA were co-extracted from it with the AllPrep DNA/RNA mini kit. The source material was liver tumor tissue from sampling region 2. The subset was: tumor region T2, inferior pole. The receptors derive from a man aged 35 to 55 with primary liver carcinoma and hepatitis B virus infection.

This clonotype was observed at least ten times. The chain has TRBV5-8 and TRBJ2-5; 7 nucleotides agree with TRBD1. Unmatched junction bases numbered 12, after V lost 5 bases and J lost 5 bases. Germline V gives CDR1 SGHTS, CDR2 YDEGEE. This CDR3 has 15 amino acids. CDR3 coding DNA: TGTGCCAGCAGGCGGGCTATAACAGGGGTTGAGACCCAGTACTTC. Translation: CASRRAITGVETQYF.

A note on this clonotype: Without the conserved terminal phenylalanine or tryptophan, this CDR3 likely stems from a read error. The rearrangement uses TRBV6-5 and TRBJ1-1; tentative D call: TRBD1 (6 bases). CDR1 is MNHEY, CDR2 SVGAGI, per germline. V was clipped by 8 bases and J by 6 bases, with 28 bases between them. CDR3 length: 17 residues. CDR3 coding DNA: TGTGCCAGCGGTCCCCCCACGGGGGCGGTAGGTATCGCTGAAGCTTTCATT. Protein product: CASGPPTGAVGIAEAFI.

This clonotype showed up many times. This may be a read error: a much more frequent sequence differs by one nucleotide. V and J are TRBV5-1 and TRBJ1-1; D may be TRBD1 (6 bases). Germline values: CDR1 SGHRS, CDR2 YFSETQ. Trimming shortened V by 4 bases and J by 3 bases, and 16 bases separated the two germline ends. The CDR3 is made up of 15 amino acids. Here the CDR3 DNA reads TGCGCCAGCAGCGTAAACAGGGCGGCGGACACTGAAGCTTTCTTT. Translation: CASSVNRAADTEAFF.

This clonotype was recorded many times. The V call is TRBV9, the J call TRBJ1-3; weak D call: TRBD1 (5 bases). The germline CDR1 and CDR2 sequences are SGDLS and YYNGEE. The V end lost 3 bases, the J end lost 4 bases, and 14 bases lay between the germline ends. CDR3 length: 15 amino acids. This CDR3 is CASSAGTLGGNTIYF. In DNA form, the CDR3 reads TGTGCCAGCAGCGCCGGGACCTTGGGAGGAAACACCATATATTTT.

Turning to this clonotype: Germline and junction disagree at one end, which may indicate a read error. The CDR3 sequence is CSSSLDLTNYDYTF. CDR3 DNA: TGTAGCAGCAGTTTGGACTTAACTAACTATGACTACACCTTC. This sequence joins TRBV12-3 or TRBV12-4 and TRBJ1-2; the D is unclear. This CDR3 spans 14 amino acids.

Regarding this clonotype: At one of its ends the junction is not consistent with the germline gene, which may arise from a read error. In nucleotides, the CDR3 is TGCAGTGCTAGAGTCGGGCTAGGGGACCACGAGCGGTACTTC. This translates into CSARVGLGDHERYF. This chain uses TRBV20-1 with TRBJ2-7; D might be TRBD1 or TRBD2, each matching 5 bases. Germline CDR1 and CDR2: DFQATT and SNEGSKA (reference sequence). The CDR3 is made up of 14 amino acids.

The rearrangement joins TRBV11-1 to TRBJ2-1; possible D gene TRBD2, 6 bases. Germline CDR1 is SGHAT and CDR2 is FQDESV (reference sequence). The V end lost 5 bases, the J end lost 6 bases, and 26 bases lay between the germline ends. The CDR3 runs 18 residues. CDR3 amino acids: CASSLRSLARGSGNEQFF. The CDR3 coding sequence is TGTGCCAGCAGCCTCAGGAGCCTAGCGAGAGGCTCCGGCAATGAGCAGTTCTTC.